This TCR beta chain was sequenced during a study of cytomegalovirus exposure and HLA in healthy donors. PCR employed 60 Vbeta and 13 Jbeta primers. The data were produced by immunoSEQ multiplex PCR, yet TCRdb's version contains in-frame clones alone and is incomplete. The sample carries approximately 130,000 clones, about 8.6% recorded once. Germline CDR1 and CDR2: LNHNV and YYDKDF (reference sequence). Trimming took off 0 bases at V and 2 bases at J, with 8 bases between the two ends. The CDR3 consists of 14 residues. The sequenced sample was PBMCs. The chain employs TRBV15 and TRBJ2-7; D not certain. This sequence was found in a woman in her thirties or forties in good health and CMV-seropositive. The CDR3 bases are TGTGCCACCAGCAGAGATGCAGGTGCCTACGAGCAGTACTTC. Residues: CATSRDAGAYEQYF.